The next 25 T cell receptor beta chains were all read from a single sample in a study of regulatory T cells in long-lasting Graves disease. Time point described: newly diagnosed GD, antithyroid drugs for less than 3 months. Following extraction of RNA from PBMCs, that RNA was used to make the TCR library. Arm-PCR of CDR3 regions and iRepertoire HTBI primers were the basis on which TCR beta libraries were built. TCRdb re-called the multiplex PCR reads through MiXCR, storing one row per CDR3 protein. The data show 520,000 or so distinct CDR3 sequences, more than 10% seen once. This sample also belongs to another study, concerning T cells in Graves' hyperthyroidism and ophthalmopathy.

Material: peripheral blood mononuclear cells (PBMCs), obtained at new diagnosis, from a patient treated with antithyroid drugs. Source of these receptors: a woman in her 30s with Graves disease.

This chain links TRBV6-9 with TRBJ2-3; TRBD2 agrees at 9 bases. After removal of 4 bases from V and 6 bases from J, the junction contained 8 bases not matched to a gene. Germline assignment: CDR1 MNHGY and CDR2 SVAAGI. The CDR3 contains 15 residues. The chain's CDR3 is CASSSLAGSADTQYF. The CDR3 nucleotides are TGTGCCAGCAGTTCCCTAGCGGGGAGTGCTGATACGCAGTATTTT.

The chain links TRBV24-1 to TRBJ2-5; tentative D call: TRBD1 (7 bases). Trimming took 2 bases from V and 0 from J, leaving 18 bases between them. The CDR3 spans 18 residues. CDR1 KGHDR and CDR2 SFDVKD come from the germline V gene. CDR3 residues: CATSDSMSRDRNQETQYF. The CDR3 nucleotides are TGTGCCACCAGTGATTCAATGTCGCGGGACAGAAACCAAGAGACCCAGTACTTC.

This clonotype has ten or more counts. The junction shows a germline mismatch at one end, possibly a read error. The chain has TRBV7-2 and TRBJ1-5, with D possibly TRBD1 on 5 matching bases. Germline V gives CDR1 SGHTA, CDR2 FQGNSA. This CDR3 has 15 residues. The CDR3 DNA reads as TGCGCCAGCAGCCAAGAGGGGCTTGGCAATCAGCCCCAGCATTTT. It encodes CASSQEGLGNQPQHF.

This clonotype showed up just a few times. The chain has TRBV20-1 and TRBJ1-1; no reliable D call. Germline loops: CDR1 DFQATT, CDR2 SNEGSKA (reference sequence). The CDR3 spans 13 residues. Between the trimmed V and J ends, which lost 3 bases and 4 bases, there was a span of 12 bases. The chain's CDR3 is CSARGGLTTEAFF. CDR3 DNA sequence: TGCAGTGCTAGGGGAGGACTTACCACTGAAGCTTTCTTT.

This clonotype was detected many times. The CDR3 reads CASSSDSTDTQYF. The CDR3 bases are TGTGCCAGCAGCTCGGATAGCACAGATACGCAGTATTTT. V is TRBV11-3 and J is TRBJ2-3; D unresolved. The CDR3 extends over 13 amino acids. Germline V CDR1 and CDR2: SGHNT, YENEEA. Trimming removed 4 bases from V and 0 bases from J, with 5 bases in between.

This clonotype was counted between two and nine times. CDR3 nucleotides: TGTGCCAGCAGTTTATCGGGGTCCGCGTGGGAGGACCAGTACTTC. Translation: CASSLSGSAWEDQYF. The chain has TRBV27 and TRBJ2-5; perhaps TRBD2 as D (6 bases). The CDR3 runs 15 residues. V lost 0 bases and J lost 10, with 18 bases in between. Germline assignment: CDR1 MNHEY and CDR2 SMNVEV (reference sequence).

This chain joins TRBV20-1 and TRBJ2-1; D may match TRBD1 or TRBD2 (5 bases each). CDR3 length: 12 residues. Germline CDR1 is DFQATT and CDR2 is SNEGSKA (reference sequence). The ends were cut back, 5 bases at V and 10 bases at J, with 15 bases in the middle. DNA of the CDR3: TGCAGTGCTTTGGGACGTTTTGGGGAGCAGTTCTTC. It translates to CSALGRFGEQFF.

To note about this clonotype: A much bigger clone sits one base away, suggesting this may be a read error. The chain uses TRBV7-8 and TRBJ1-4; TRBD1 is a possible D gene (6 bases). Trimming pared 6 bases from V and 8 bases from J, leaving 19 bases between. Germline-derived CDR1 and CDR2 are SGHVS and FQNEAQ. This CDR3 is 15 amino acids long. The CDR3 bases are TGTGCCAGCAGATATGGGACAAGGGGCGTAGAAAAACTGTTTTTT. It encodes CASRYGTRGVEKLFF.

This clonotype was detected many times. The chain links TRBV11-3 to TRBJ2-1; D remains ambiguous. CDR1 is SGHNT and CDR2 is YENEEA in the germline V gene. V was cut by 2 bases and J by 3 bases, with 11 bases left in between. The CDR3 has 15 residues. CDR3 in DNA: TGTGCCAGCAGCTTATTTGAGTTCCACTACAATGAGCAGTTCTTC. Its protein product is CASSLFEFHYNEQFF. Using reference TRBV11-3 and TRBJ2-1 for the parts outside the CDR3, the full variable domain is EAGVVQSPRYKIIEKKQPVAFWCNPISGHNTLYWYLQNLGQGPELLIRYENEEAVDDSQLPKDRFSAERLKGVDSTLKIQPAELGDSAVYLCASSLFEFHYNEQFFGPGTRLTVL.

In its sample, this clonotype was seen many times. The V gene is TRBV30, the J gene TRBJ1-1; no clear D. The CDR3 consists of 12 residues. V shed 7 bases and J shed 4 bases, with 13 bases lying between them. Per germline, CDR1 GTSNPN and CDR2 SVGIG (reference sequence). CDR3: CASRREITEAFF. In nucleotides, the CDR3 is TGTGCCTCGAGACGGGAGATCACTGAAGCTTTCTTT. Full variable domain (outside the CDR3, taken from reference TRBV30 and TRBJ1-1): SQTIHQWPATLVQPVGSPLSLECTVEGTSNPNLYWYRQAAGRGLQLLFYSVGIGQISSEVPQNLSASRPQDRQFILSSKKLLLSDSGFYLCASRREITEAFFGQGTRLTVV.

This clonotype has just a few counts. The V call is TRBV5-1, the J call TRBJ2-1, with a possible D match to TRBD2 (6 bases). The CDR3 contains 15 residues. Trimming took 2 bases from V and 9 from J, leaving 18 bases between them. Looked up from germline, CDR1 is SGHRS and CDR2 is YFSETQ. Written as DNA, the CDR3 is TGCGCCAGCAGCTTTCCGGGACGGGGGTCGGGTGAGCAGTTCTTC. The encoded protein is CASSFPGRGSGEQFF.

This clonotype was counted many times. V is TRBV5-5 and J is TRBJ2-2, with D maybe TRBD2 (6 bases). Per the germline V gene, CDR1 is SGHKS and CDR2 is YYEKEE (reference sequence). The CDR3 extends over 14 amino acids. With 4 bases removed from V and 0 bases from J, the gap between germline ends came to 7 bases. The DNA for the CDR3 is TGTGCCAGCAGCGCGGGACCGAACACCGGGGAGCTGTTTTTT. It encodes CASSAGPNTGELFF.

This clonotype was observed at least ten times. The chain carries TRBV14 and TRBJ1-2, with D perhaps matching TRBD1 (5 bases). The CDR3 extends over 13 amino acids. Trimming took 2 bases from V and 4 from J, leaving 8 bases between them. The V gene's germline CDR1 is SGHDN and CDR2 FVKESK. The CDR3 loop is CASSQYRSYGYTF. The CDR3 bases are TGTGCCAGCAGCCAATACAGGAGCTATGGCTACACCTTC. Full variable domain (remainder filled in from reference TRBV14 and TRBJ1-2): EAGVTQFPSHSVIEKGQTVTLRCDPISGHDNLYWYRRVMGKEIKFLLHFVKESKQDESGMPNNRFLAERTGGTYSTLKVQPAELEDSGVYFCASSQYRSYGYTFGSGTRLTVV.

In its sample, this clonotype was seen many times. This chain joins TRBV12-3 or TRBV12-4 and TRBJ2-6; TRBD2 aligns across 12 bases. The CDR3 runs to 17 residues. Unmatched junction bases numbered 8, after V lost 7 bases and J lost 4 bases. The CDR3 sequence is CASTPGLAGGGANVLTF. DNA of the CDR3: TGTGCCAGCACGCCGGGACTAGCGGGTGGGGGGGCCAACGTCCTGACTTTC.

The rearrangement joins TRBV28 to TRBJ1-6, with D possibly being TRBD1 (6 bases). CDR1 MDHEN and CDR2 SYDVKM come from the germline V gene. With 7 bases removed from V and 0 bases from J, the gap between germline ends came to 16 bases. This CDR3 has 17 residues. CDR3 protein: CASTLYRESSYNSPLHF. CDR3 sequence (DNA): TGTGCCAGCACCCTATACAGGGAAAGCTCCTATAATTCACCCCTCCACTTT.

Notes on this clonotype: A read error may be the cause here, since a much bigger clone is one base away. The CDR3, as DNA: TGTGCCGGCAGTTTTCGTCGGTTAGTTGACGAGCAGTACTTC. It codes for CAGSFRRLVDEQYF. This sequence joins TRBV27 and TRBJ2-7; D is ambiguous. Germline values: CDR1 MNHEY, CDR2 SMNVEV (reference sequence). The CDR3 extends over 14 amino acids.

This clonotype was detected only a few times. This chain links TRBV19 with TRBJ2-5, with a weak D call TRBD2 (6 bases). Looked up from germline, CDR1 is LNHDA and CDR2 is SQIVND (reference sequence). CDR3 length equals 14 residues. The V gene lost 3 bases and the J gene lost 5 bases, with 13 bases spanning the gap. The CDR3 DNA reads TGTGCCAGTAGTATGGTACAGGCGGGGGAGACCCAGTACTTC. This sequence encodes CASSMVQAGETQYF.

Many counts were recorded for this clonotype. This chain links TRBV3-1 with TRBJ1-1, with TRBD1 matching over 7 bases. The junction had 4 bases not matched to a gene; V was cut back by 4 bases and J by 2 bases. The CDR3 covers 14 residues. Germline V CDR1 and CDR2: LGHDT, YNNKEL (reference sequence). CDR3 DNA sequence: TGTGCCAGCAGCCCTCGGGACAGAAACACTGAAGCTTTCTTT. This translates into CASSPRDRNTEAFF.

In its sample, this clonotype was seen many times. This chain links TRBV7-2 with TRBJ2-1; D is ambiguous. The CDR3 has 14 amino acids. V lost 1 base, J lost 3 bases, and 7 bases lay in between. CDR1 SGHTA and CDR2 FQGNSA come from the germline V gene. CDR3: CASSLVRVYNEQFF. In DNA, the CDR3 is TGTGCCAGCAGCTTAGTTCGAGTCTACAATGAGCAGTTCTTC.

The chain couples TRBV25-1 to TRBJ1-6; no clear D gene. CDR3 length: 15 residues. V was trimmed by 1 base and J by 14 bases, leaving 18 bases between them. Germline V gene lookup returns CDR1 MGHDK and CDR2 SYGVNS. The CDR3 is CASSESEWNLRSLHF. The CDR3 nucleotides are TGTGCCAGCAGTGAATCTGAGTGGAATTTACGGTCCCTCCACTTT.

The table lists this clonotype with many counts. CDR3 sequence (DNA): TGCGCCAGCAGCCTACCCGCGGGGGCAGATACGCAGTATTTT. Protein product: CASSLPAGADTQYF. This sequence joins TRBV10-2 and TRBJ2-3; 7 bases match TRBD2. The trim removed 6 bases at V and 4 bases at J, leaving 7 bases unmatched. The germline V gene has CDR1 WSHSY and CDR2 SAAADI. This CDR3 is built from 14 residues.

This clonotype appeared a few times. The chain recombines TRBV19 with TRBJ1-3; a weak D match, TRBD1 (6 bases). V lost 7 bases and J 0 bases, leaving 16 bases between the germline ends. CDR3 length: 16 amino acids. Looked up from germline, CDR1 is LNHDA and CDR2 is SQIVND (reference sequence). The CDR3 DNA reads as TGTGCCAGTAAGGACAGCCATGCTAACTCTGGAAACACCATATATTTT. This gives the protein CASKDSHANSGNTIYF.

This clonotype was picked up many times. The chain couples TRBV30 to TRBJ2-7, with D unresolved. The germline V and J ends were trimmed by 2 bases and 9 bases, with 11 bases remaining between them. CDR1 is GTSNPN, CDR2 SVGIG, per germline (reference sequence). This CDR3 comprises 11 residues. Here the CDR3 reads CAWSYLETQYF. The CDR3 DNA reads as TGTGCCTGGAGTTACCTAGAGACGCAGTACTTC. The full variable domain, completed using reference TRBV30 and TRBJ2-7, is SQTIHQWPATLVQPVGSPLSLECTVEGTSNPNLYWYRQAAGRGLQLLFYSVGIGQISSEVPQNLSASRPQDRQFILSSKKLLLSDSGFYLCAWSYLETQYFGPGTRLTVT.

The chain links TRBV19 to TRBJ2-5; the match to TRBD2 covers 13 bases. TRBJ2-1 matches the DNA end more closely, so the J call is doubtful. The CDR3 has 19 residues. CDR1 is LNHDA, CDR2 SQIVND, per germline (reference sequence). The CDR3 region is CASSIDRTSGRGLYNEQFF. CDR3 DNA: TGTGCCAGTAGTATAGATCGAACTAGCGGGAGGGGCCTATACAATGAGCAGTTCTTC.

This clonotype was observed at least ten times. This chain connects TRBV28 to TRBJ2-7; no definite D call. The length of the CDR3 is 13 residues. V was cut by 6 bases and J by 2 bases, with 11 bases left in between. From germline, CDR1 is MDHEN and CDR2 SYDVKM. The CDR3 DNA sequence: TGTGCCAGCAGCTCTGTCGGCCCCTACGAGCAGTACTTC. This gives the protein CASSSVGPYEQYF.